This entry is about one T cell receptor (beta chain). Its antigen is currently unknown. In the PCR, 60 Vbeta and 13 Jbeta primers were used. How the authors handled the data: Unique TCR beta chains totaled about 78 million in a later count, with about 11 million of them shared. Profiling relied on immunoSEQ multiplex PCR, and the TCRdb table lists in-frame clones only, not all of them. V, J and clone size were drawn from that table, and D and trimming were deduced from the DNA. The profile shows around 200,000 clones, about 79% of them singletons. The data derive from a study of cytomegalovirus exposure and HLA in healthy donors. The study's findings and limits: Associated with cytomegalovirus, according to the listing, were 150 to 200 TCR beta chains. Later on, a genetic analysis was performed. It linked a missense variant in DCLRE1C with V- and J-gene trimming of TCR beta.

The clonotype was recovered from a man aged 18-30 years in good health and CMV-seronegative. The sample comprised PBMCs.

The CDR3 sequence: CASRVQGFAGELFF. DNA of the CDR3: TGTGCCAGTAGGGTCCAGGGATTTGCCGGGGAGCTGTTTTTT. The chain recombines TRBV19 with TRBJ2-2, with D possibly being TRBD1 (5 bases). Trimming stripped 6 bases from V and 6 bases from J, with 14 bases between. Per the germline V gene, CDR1 is LNHDA and CDR2 is SQIVND (reference sequence). This CDR3 is built from 14 residues.